These 12 T cell receptor beta chains came from one sample sequenced in a study of blood T cell repertoires in COVID-19 (dated by TCRdb to 2020 to 2021). Preparation of the library involved the immunoSEQ multiplex PCR assay. The table was pulled from immuneACCESS by TCRdb, which kept in-frame rearrangements only. Such tables lose some clones; where checked, under half of the loss comes from unresolved V genes, and the rest has no known cause. This sample has about 240,000 clones in its table, and roughly 87% of those were observed once. About 7% of the sample is in the top ten clones. Sequencing was performed on peripheral blood. The receptor source for this set is a man in his sixties who had recovered from COVID-19.

The chain joins TRBV27 to TRBJ2-5; D possibly corresponds to TRBD1 (6 bases). The ends were cut back, 5 bases at V and 5 bases at J, with 15 bases in the middle. CDR1 is MNHEY and CDR2 is SMNVEV in the germline V gene (reference sequence). CDR3 length: 14 residues. CDR3: CASSRTGTRETQYF. The CDR3 DNA reads TGTGCCAGCAGTCGGACCGGGACACGGGAGACCCAGTACTTC.

This rearrangement joins TRBV18 to TRBJ1-1; 10 nucleotides align to TRBD1. Unmatched junction bases numbered 6, after V lost 3 bases and J lost 11 bases. Looked up from germline, CDR1 is KGHSH and CDR2 is LQKENI. The CDR3 has 13 amino acids. The CDR3 loop reads CASSPGTGEQAFF. For the CDR3, the DNA is TGTGCCAGCTCACCCGGGACAGGGGAGCAGGCTTTCTTT.

This clone has just a few counts. The chain's CDR3 is CASSLSTGFVNTEAFF. The CDR3 DNA reads TGTGCCAGCAGTTTATCGACAGGGTTCGTGAACACTGAAGCTTTCTTT. This rearrangement joins TRBV28 to TRBJ1-1, with TRBD1 matching 7 bases. Germline loops: CDR1 MDHEN, CDR2 SYDVKM. The length of the CDR3 is 16 residues. V was clipped by 1 base and J by 0 bases; unmatched bases: 5.

The sample holds one count of this clone. Other nucleotide sequences from this sample produce the same CDR3. The gene calls are TRBV2 and TRBJ2-2; 11 bases line up with TRBD2. The CDR3 is 14 amino acids. CDR1 is SNHLY and CDR2 is FYNNEI in the germline V gene. J was trimmed by 4 bases and V by 6 bases; bases with no gene match: 1. The CDR3 is CASRGTSGTGELFF. The CDR3 DNA follows: TGTGCCAGCAGGGGGACTAGCGGCACCGGGGAGCTGTTTTTT.

The V and J genes are TRBV5-5 and TRBJ1-5; possible D gene TRBD1, 5 bases. Looked up from germline, CDR1 is SGHKS and CDR2 is YYEKEE (reference sequence). The V end was cut by 4 bases, the J end by 0 bases, with 11 bases between. The CDR3 totals 15 residues. This CDR3 is CASSQQVLSNQPQHF. The CDR3 nucleotides read TGTGCCAGCAGCCAACAGGTTCTTAGCAATCAGCCCCAGCATTTT.

About this clone itself: A read error may account for a junction end that differs from germline. V gene TRBV20-1 combines with J gene TRBJ2-3; 8 bases align to TRBD1. The germline gives CDR1 DFQATT, CDR2 SNEGSKA (reference sequence). CDR3 length: 16 amino acids. Here the CDR3 DNA reads TGCAGTGCTAGTATCGGTCTAGGCAGGGGGCAACCCAACTTTCATTTT. Its translation is CSASIGLGRGQPNFHF.

The rearrangement links TRBV2 to TRBJ1-4; 7 nucleotides align to TRBD1. This CDR3 has 14 amino acids. Germline loops: CDR1 SNHLY, CDR2 FYNNEI. V dropped 3 bases and J dropped 7; count of bases not matched to a gene: 5. CDR3 DNA sequence: TGTGCCAGCAGTGATAGACAGGGAAGTGAAAAACTGTTTTTT. This codes for CASSDRQGSEKLFF.

Regarding this clone: This specimen includes other DNA sequences encoding the same CDR3. The chain has TRBV19 and TRBJ1-5, with a possible D match to TRBD1 (6 bases). CDR3 length: 15 residues. The V gene lost 1 base and the J gene lost 3 bases, with 10 bases spanning the gap. CDR1 is LNHDA, CDR2 SQIVND, per germline (reference sequence). The CDR3 bases are TGTGCCAGTAGTATAGTAGGACAGTCCAATCAGCCCCAGCATTTT. Its translation is CASSIVGQSNQPQHF.

This chain connects TRBV10-1 to TRBJ1-1; no reliable D call. Germline lookup yields CDR1 WNHNN and CDR2 SYGVQD (reference sequence). CDR3 length: 14 amino acids. V shed 0 bases and J shed 6 bases, with 11 bases lying between them. The DNA for the CDR3 is TGCGCCAGCAGTGAGTCACGAGGGAGGGCTGAAGCTTTCTTT. Translating it yields CASSESRGRAEAFF.

The J gene is TRBJ2-7, the V gene TRBV7-9; the match to TRBD1 covers 9 bases. Germline V CDR1 and CDR2: SEHNR, FQNEAQ (reference sequence). This CDR3 region has 17 residues. V lost 5 bases and J lost 0; bases outside the gene matches: 11. CDR3 sequence (DNA): TGTGCCAGCAGCCGATCGGACAAGACAGGGGGCTCCTACGAGCAGTACGTC. Protein: CASSRSDKTGGSYEQYV.

This chain links TRBV11-3 with TRBJ2-2; D might be TRBD1 (5 bases). Trimming stripped 1 base from V and 6 bases from J, with 12 bases between. The CDR3 sequence is 15 residues long. Germline CDR1 SGHNT, CDR2 YENEEA. The CDR3 spells CASSLGGGSAGELFF. The CDR3 DNA reads TGTGCCAGCAGCTTAGGGGGCGGTAGTGCCGGGGAGCTGTTTTTT.

The chain has TRBV3-1 (or the pseudogene TRBV3-2) and TRBJ2-1; no definite D call. Germline V lookup: CDR1 LGHDT, CDR2 YNNKEL (reference sequence). The length of the CDR3 is 13 residues. With 2 bases removed from V and 5 bases from J, the gap between germline ends came to 7 bases. CDR3 amino acids: CASSQSTHNEQFF. The CDR3 coding sequence is TGTGCCAGCAGCCAATCGACTCACAATGAGCAGTTCTTC.